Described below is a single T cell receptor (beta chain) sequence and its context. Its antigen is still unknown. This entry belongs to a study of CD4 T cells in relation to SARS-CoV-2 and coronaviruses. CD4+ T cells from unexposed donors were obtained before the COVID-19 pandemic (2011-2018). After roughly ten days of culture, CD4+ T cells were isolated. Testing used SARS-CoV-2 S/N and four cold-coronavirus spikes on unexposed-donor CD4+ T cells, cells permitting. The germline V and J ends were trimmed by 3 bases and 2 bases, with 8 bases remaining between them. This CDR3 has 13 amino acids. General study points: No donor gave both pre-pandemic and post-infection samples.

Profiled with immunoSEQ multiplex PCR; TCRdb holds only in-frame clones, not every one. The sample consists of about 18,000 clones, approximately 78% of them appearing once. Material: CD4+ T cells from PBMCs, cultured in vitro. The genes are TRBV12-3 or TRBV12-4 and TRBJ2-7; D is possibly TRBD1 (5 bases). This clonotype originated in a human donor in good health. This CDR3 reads CASSFDRAYEQYF. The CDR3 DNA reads TGTGCCAGCAGTTTCGACAGAGCCTACGAGCAGTACTTC.